Listed below are T cell receptor beta chains from one sample, sequenced in a study of blood T cell repertoires in COVID-19. The method was immunoSEQ multiplex PCR; TCRdb's version includes in-frame clones alone and lacks a portion of them. The table includes about 280,000 clones, approximately 78% detected once. Sequenced input: PBMCs or T cells enriched from blood (not recorded which). The receptors originated from a man between 40 and 49 years old who had been exposed to COVID-19. The conserved cysteine and the conserved F or W are not part of the CDR3 here.

j_call v_call cdr3_aa
TRBJ2-7 TRBV25-1 ASSENKGDRSYEQY
TRBJ1-5 TRBV2 ASSGTGGTQPQH
TRBJ2-1 TRBV28 ASIPQDRVDEQF
TRBJ2-1 TRBV3-1/TRBV3-2 ASSQAPPSSIYNEQF
TRBJ1-1 TRBV5-1 ASRTGSNTEAF
TRBJ2-7 TRBV7-8 ASSPNPGEQY
TRBJ2-5 TRBV5-4 ASRPGTSGRREETQY
TRBJ1-2 TRBV19 ASREQGYGYT
TRBJ2-5 TRBV15 ATSRAASAAGETQY
TRBJ1-5 TRBV7-9 ASSWEYSNQPQH
TRBJ2-7 TRBV18 ASSPPGTRTLEQY
TRBJ2-1 TRBV10-1 ASSTRGEQF
TRBJ2-2 TRBV7-9 ASSLGSLIGISGELF
TRBJ2-3 TRBV30 AWSAMATDTQY
TRBJ2-1 TRBV5-1 ASSLSLREFDEQF
TRBJ2-7 TRBV28 ASSSRRDNSYEQY
TRBJ2-7 TRBV11-2 ASSLWVAGAARSYEQY
TRBJ2-1 TRBV6-5 ASMMAGGGNEQF
TRBJ1-2 TRBV7-6 ASSPDSLSTYGYT
TRBJ2-5 TRBV24-1 ATTDGSSGKETQY
TRBJ2-1 TRBV19 ASSRVAGGSSYNEQF
TRBJ1-2 TRBV2 ASSEAGKGATSGYT
TRBJ2-7 TRBV24-1 ATIVDPGGIGEQY
TRBJ1-3 TRBV4-2 ASSQGDSPTGNTIY
TRBJ1-5 TRBV10-3 AISSEGTQPQH
TRBJ1-5 TRBV2 ASAFGQGNQPQH
TRBJ2-1 TRBV30 AWSGGSGSSEQF
TRBJ1-1 TRBV7-9 ASSPQIGTEAF
TRBJ2-3 TRBV10-3 AISAPGWSTQY
TRBJ1-3 TRBV9 ASRESGPGNTIY
TRBJ1-6 TRBV11-3 ASSLDRGTGNSPLH
TRBJ1-6 TRBV29-1 SVLEQDGASPLH
TRBJ2-1 TRBV5-4 ASSLGGSGSSYNEQF
TRBJ2-6 TRBV3-1/TRBV3-2 ASSYSGANVLT
TRBJ1-1 TRBV3-1/TRBV3-2 ASSQLEGGTEAF
TRBJ2-1 TRBV7-7 ASSQDRGGDEQF
TRBJ1-5 TRBV28 ASTPGSLQPQH
TRBJ2-7 TRBV27 ASSSGNYEQY
TRBJ1-1 TRBV9 ASSVGQEEEAF
TRBJ2-1 TRBV24-1 ATRAGGDNEQF
TRBJ2-5 TRBV24-1 ATSDPPGGSEGQY
TRBJ2-3 TRBV7-9 ASSLGQGTDTQY
TRBJ2-3 TRBV7-9 ASSASGGVDTQY
TRBJ2-6 TRBV5-4 ASSSGRGRDSSGANVLT
TRBJ2-5 TRBV18 ASSPTTSHKETQY
TRBJ1-6 TRBV3-1/TRBV3-2 ASASRGISSLH
TRBJ1-1 TRBV3-1/TRBV3-2 ASSQTGFVRTEAF
TRBJ1-4 TRBV4-2 ASSRTGVGGNEKLF
TRBJ2-1 TRBV5-1 ASSLGSGRVKLVSNEQF
TRBJ1-1 TRBV7-9 ASSLAAAHTTF